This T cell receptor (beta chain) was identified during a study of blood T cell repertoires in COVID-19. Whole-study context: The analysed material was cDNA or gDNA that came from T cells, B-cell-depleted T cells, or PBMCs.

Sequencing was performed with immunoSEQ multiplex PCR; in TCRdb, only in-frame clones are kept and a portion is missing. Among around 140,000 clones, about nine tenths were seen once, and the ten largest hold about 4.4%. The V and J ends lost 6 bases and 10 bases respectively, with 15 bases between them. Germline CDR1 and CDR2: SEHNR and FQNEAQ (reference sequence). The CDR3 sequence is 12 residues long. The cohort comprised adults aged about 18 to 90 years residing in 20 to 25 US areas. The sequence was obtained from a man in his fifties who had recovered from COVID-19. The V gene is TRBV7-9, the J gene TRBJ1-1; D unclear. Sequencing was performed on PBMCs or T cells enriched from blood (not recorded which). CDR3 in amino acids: CASRGRRILAFF. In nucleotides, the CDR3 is TGTGCCAGCAGGGGCCGTAGAATTTTAGCTTTCTTT.